This T cell receptor (beta chain) was profiled in a study of T cells in Graves' hyperthyroidism and ophthalmopathy. Researchers amplified the TCR beta CDR3 regions from RNA transcripts. Initially, a first-round RT-PCR of the TCR CDR3 employed the HTBI primer set. TCRdb re-analysed the multiplex PCR reads in MiXCR, keeping a single row per CDR3 protein. The data hold a few hundred thousand distinct CDR3 sequences, with roughly 14% observed a single time. When ophthalmopathy did not progress within 18 months, Graves' hyperthyroidism was considered stable. The V end was cut by 1 base, the J end by 5 bases, with 6 bases between. This CDR3 region has 13 residues. CDR1 and CDR2 from the germline V gene are SGHTA and FQGNSA.

Sequenced: blood. The chain couples TRBV7-2 to TRBJ1-5; D is ambiguous. The source is a woman younger than 45 with Graves' hyperthyroidism. The CDR3 DNA reads TGTGCCAGCAGCTTAGGCCATGATCAGCCCCAGCATTTT. Its translation is CASSLGHDQPQHF. Supplemented by reference TRBV7-2 and TRBJ1-5, the full variable domain reads GAGVSQSPSNKVTEKGKDVELRCDPISGHTALYWYRQSLGQGLEFLIYFQGNSAPDKSGLPSDRFSAERTGGSVSTLTIQRTQQEDSAVYLCASSLGHDQPQHFGDGTRLSIL.